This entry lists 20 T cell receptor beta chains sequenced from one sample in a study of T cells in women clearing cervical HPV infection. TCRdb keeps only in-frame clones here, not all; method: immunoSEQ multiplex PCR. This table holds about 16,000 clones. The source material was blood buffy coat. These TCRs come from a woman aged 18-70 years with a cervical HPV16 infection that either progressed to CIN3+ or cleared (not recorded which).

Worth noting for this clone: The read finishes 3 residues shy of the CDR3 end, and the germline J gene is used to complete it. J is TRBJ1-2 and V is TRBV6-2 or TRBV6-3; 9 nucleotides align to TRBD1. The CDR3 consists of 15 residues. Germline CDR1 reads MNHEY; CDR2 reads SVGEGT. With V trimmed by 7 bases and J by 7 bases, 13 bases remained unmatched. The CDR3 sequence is CASNGRTGDPRGYTF. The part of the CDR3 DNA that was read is TGTGCCAGCAACGGGCGGACAGGGGATCCCCGTGGC.

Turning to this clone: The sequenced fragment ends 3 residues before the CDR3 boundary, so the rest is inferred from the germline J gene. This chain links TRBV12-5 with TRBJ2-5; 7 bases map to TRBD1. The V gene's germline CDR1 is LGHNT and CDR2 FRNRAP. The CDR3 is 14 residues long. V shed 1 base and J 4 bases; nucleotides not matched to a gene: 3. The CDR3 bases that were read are TGTGCTAGTGGTTTGGGGACAGGCGGAGAGACC. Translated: CASGLGTGGET. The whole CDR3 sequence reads CASGLGTGGETQYF.

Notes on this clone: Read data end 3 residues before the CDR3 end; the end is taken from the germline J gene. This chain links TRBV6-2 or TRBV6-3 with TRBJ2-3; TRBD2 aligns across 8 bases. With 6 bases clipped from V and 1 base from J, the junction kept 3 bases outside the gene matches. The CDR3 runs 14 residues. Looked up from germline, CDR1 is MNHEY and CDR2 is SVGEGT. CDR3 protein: CASRILAGTDTQYF. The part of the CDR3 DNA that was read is TGTGCCAGCAGGATACTAGCGGGCACAGATACG.

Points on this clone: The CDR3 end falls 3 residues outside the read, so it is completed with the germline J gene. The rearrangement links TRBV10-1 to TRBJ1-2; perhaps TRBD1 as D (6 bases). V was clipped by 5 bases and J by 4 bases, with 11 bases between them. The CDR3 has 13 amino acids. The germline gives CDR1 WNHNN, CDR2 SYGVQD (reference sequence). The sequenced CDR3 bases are TGCGCCAGCAGTAGGGACATAGCCTATGGC. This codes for CASSRDIAYG. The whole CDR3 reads CASSRDIAYGYTF.

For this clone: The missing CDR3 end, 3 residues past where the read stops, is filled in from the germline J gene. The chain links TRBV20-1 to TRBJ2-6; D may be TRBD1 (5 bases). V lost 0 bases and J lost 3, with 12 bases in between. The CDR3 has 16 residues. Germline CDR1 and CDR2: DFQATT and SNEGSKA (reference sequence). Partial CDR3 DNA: TGCAGTGCTAGAGATGAACAGGTATTTGGGGCCAACGTC. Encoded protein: CSARDEQVFGANV. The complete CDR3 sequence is CSARDEQVFGANVLTF.

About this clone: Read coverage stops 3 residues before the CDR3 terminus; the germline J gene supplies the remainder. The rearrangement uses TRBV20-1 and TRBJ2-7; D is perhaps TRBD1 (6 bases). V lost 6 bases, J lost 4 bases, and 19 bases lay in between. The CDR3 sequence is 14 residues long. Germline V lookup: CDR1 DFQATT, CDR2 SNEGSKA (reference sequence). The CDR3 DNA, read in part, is TGCAGTGCCGAACGAACAGGGTCGTCGTACGAG. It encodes CSAERTGSSYE. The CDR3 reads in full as CSAERTGSSYEQYF.

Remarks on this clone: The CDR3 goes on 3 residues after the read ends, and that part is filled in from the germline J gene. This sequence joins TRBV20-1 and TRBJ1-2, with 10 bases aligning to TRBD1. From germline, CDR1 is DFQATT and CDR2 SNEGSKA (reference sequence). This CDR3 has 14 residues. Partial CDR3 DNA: TGCAGTGCCCCGAAGGGACAGGGGATCGACGAC. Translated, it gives CSAPKGQGIDD. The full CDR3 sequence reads CSAPKGQGIDDYTF.

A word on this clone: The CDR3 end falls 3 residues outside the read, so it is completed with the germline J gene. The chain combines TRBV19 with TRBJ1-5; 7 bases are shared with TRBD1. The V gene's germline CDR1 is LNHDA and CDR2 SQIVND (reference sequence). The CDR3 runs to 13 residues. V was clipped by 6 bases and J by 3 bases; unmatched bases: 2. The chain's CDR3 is CASRDRDNQPQHF. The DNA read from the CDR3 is TGTGCCAGTAGAGACAGGGACAATCAGCCC.

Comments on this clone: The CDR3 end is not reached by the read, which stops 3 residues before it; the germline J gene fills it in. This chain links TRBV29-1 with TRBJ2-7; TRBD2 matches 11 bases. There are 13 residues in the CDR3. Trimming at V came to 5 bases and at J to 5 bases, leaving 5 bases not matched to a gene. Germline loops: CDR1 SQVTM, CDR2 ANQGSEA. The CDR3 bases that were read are TGCAGCGTTAGACTAGCGGGGAACGACGAG. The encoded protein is CSVRLAGNDE. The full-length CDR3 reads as CSVRLAGNDEQYF.

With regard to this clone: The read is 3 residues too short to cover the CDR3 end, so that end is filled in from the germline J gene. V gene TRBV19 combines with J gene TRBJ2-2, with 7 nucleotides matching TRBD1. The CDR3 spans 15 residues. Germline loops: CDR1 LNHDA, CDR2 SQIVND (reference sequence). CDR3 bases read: TGTGCCAGTAAGCCCGAGGGGGCAACTAATGAAAAG. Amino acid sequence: CASKPEGATNEK. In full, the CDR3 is CASKPEGATNEKLFF.

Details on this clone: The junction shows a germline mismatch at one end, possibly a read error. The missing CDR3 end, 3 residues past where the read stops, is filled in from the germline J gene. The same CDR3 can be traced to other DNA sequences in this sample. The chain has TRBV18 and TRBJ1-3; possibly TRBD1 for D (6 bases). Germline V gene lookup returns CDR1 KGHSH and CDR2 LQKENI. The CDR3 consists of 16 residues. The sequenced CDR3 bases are TGTGCCAGCTCATACCAGGGGCAGCTCTCTGGAAACACG. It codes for CASSYQGQLSGNT. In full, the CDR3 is CASSYQGQLSGNTIYF.

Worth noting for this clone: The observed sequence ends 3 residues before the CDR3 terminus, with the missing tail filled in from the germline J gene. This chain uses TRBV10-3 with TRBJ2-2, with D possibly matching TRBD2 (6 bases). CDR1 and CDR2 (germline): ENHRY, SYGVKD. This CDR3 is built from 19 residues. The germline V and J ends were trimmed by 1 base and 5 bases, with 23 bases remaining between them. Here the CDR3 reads CAISEWAGGGSGGTGELFF. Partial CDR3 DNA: TGTGCCATCAGTGAGTGGGCCGGTGGAGGGAGCGGAGGAACCGGGGAG.

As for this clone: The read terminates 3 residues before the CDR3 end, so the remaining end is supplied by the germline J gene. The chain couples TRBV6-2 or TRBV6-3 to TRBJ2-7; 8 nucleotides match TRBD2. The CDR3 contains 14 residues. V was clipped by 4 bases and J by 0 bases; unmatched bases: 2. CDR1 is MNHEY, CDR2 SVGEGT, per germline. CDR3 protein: CASSWTSPSYEQYF. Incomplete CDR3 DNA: TGTGCCAGCAGTTGGACTAGCCCCTCCTACGAG.

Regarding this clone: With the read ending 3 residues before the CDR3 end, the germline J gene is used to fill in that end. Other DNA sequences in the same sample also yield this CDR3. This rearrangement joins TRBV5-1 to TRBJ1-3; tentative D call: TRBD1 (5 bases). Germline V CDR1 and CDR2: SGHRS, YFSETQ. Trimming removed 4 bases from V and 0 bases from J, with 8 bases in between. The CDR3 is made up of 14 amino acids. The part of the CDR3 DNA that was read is TGCGCCAGCAGCCGAGACAGCTCTGGAAACACC. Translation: CASSRDSSGNT. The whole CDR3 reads CASSRDSSGNTIYF.

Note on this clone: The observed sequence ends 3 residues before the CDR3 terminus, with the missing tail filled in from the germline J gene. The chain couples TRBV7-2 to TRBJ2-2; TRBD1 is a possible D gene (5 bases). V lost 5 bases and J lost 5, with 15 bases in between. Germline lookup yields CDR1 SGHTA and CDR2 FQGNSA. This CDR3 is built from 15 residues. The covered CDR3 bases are TGTGCCAGCAGCGAAAACCAGGGAAGGACCGGGGAG. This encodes CASSENQGRTGE. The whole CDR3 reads CASSENQGRTGELFF.

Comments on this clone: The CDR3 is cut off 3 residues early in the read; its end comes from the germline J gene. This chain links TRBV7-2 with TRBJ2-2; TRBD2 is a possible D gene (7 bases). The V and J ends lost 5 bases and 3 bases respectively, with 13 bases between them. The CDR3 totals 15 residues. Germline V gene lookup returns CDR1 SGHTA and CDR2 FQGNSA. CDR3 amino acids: CASSPGGEDTGELFF. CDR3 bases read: TGTGCCAGCAGCCCGGGGGGCGAGGACACCGGGGAG.

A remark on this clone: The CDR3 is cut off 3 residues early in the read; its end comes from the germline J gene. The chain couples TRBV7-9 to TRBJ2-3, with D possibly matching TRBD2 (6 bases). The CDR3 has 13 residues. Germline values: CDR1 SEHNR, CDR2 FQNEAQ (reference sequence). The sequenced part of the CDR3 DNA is TGTGCCAGCAGCCCGGGAGTAGGGGAGACG. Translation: CASSPGVGET. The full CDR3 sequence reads CASSPGVGETQYF.

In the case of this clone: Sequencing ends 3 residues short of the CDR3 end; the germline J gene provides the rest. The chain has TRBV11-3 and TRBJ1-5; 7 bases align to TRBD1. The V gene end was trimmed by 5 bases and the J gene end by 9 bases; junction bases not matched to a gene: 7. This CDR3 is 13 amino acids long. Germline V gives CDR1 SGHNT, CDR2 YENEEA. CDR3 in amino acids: CASSDRQGGPQHF. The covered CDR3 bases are TGTGCCAGCAGCGATCGACAGGGTGGGCCC. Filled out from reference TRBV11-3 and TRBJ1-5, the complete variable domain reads EAGVVQSPRYKIIEKKQPVAFWCNPISGHNTLYWYLQNLGQGPELLIRYENEEAVDDSQLPKDRFSAERLKGVDSTLKIQPAELGDSAVYLCASSDRQGGPQHFGDGTRLSIL.

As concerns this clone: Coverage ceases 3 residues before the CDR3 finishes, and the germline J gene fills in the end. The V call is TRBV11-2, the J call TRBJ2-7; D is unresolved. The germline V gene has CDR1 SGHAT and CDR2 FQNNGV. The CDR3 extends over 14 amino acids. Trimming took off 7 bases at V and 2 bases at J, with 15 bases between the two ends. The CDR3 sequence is CASTSTPGAYEQYF. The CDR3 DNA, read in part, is TGTGCCAGCACCTCAACACCAGGAGCCTACGAG. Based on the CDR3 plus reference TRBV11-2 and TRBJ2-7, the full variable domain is EAGVAQSPRYKIIEKRQSVAFWCNPISGHATLYWYQQILGQGPKLLIQFQNNGVVDDSQLPKDRFSAERLKGVDSTLKIQPAKLEDSAVYLCASTSTPGAYEQYFGPGTRLTVT.

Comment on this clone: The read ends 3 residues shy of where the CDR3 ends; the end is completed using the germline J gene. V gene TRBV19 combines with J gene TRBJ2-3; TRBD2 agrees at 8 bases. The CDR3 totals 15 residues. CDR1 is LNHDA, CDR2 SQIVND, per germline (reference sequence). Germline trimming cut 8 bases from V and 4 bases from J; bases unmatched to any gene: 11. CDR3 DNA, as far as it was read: TGTGCCAGTTCCGAGACGGGGGGGGAAGCAGATACG. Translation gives CASSETGGEADT. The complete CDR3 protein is CASSETGGEADTQYF.